Each of the 19 T cell receptor beta chains below was sequenced from the same sample in a study of cytomegalovirus exposure and HLA in healthy donors. The PCR ran on 60 Vbeta and 13 Jbeta primers. The table came from immunoSEQ multiplex PCR; TCRdb's copy has only in-frame clones and leaves some out. The sample consists of roughly 150,000 clones, roughly 85% of them appearing once. Source material: PBMCs. The receptors were gathered from a man between 35 and 55 years old in good health and CMV-seropositive.

The chain is built from TRBV25-1 and TRBJ2-2, with a tentative D call TRBD2 (5 bases). CDR1 MGHDK and CDR2 SYGVNS come from the germline V gene. This CDR3 has 13 amino acids. Trimming left V 2 bases short and J 6 bases short, with 7 bases between. In DNA, the CDR3 is TGTGCCAGCAGTGAAGTCGGGGCCGGGGAGCTGTTTTTT. The encoded protein is CASSEVGAGELFF.

The chain joins TRBV28 to TRBJ2-2; the D is unclear. With 6 bases removed from V and 2 bases from J, the gap between germline ends came to 13 bases. CDR3 length equals 15 residues. Per germline, CDR1 MDHEN and CDR2 SYDVKM. As DNA, the CDR3 is TGTGCCAGCAGCCCCCGAGGCAGAAACACCGGGGAGCTGTTTTTT. Amino acid sequence: CASSPRGRNTGELFF.

In this sample, this clone turned up a few times. V usage is TRBV11-2 and J usage is TRBJ2-3, with 9 nucleotides matching TRBD2. Germline assignment: CDR1 SGHAT and CDR2 FQNNGV. The CDR3 length is 15 residues. Trimming took 4 bases from V and 1 from J; bases not matched to a gene: 3. The CDR3: CASSSWTSGTDTQYF. CDR3 nucleotide sequence: TGTGCCAGCAGCTCGTGGACTAGCGGCACAGATACGCAGTATTTT.

This clone has a single count. The rearrangement uses TRBV18 and TRBJ1-2; D is ambiguous. This CDR3 comprises 15 residues. Trimming stripped 3 bases from V and 1 base from J, with 12 bases between. Per the germline V gene, CDR1 is KGHSH and CDR2 is LQKENI. The CDR3 sequence: CASSPAGGNNYGYTF. DNA for the CDR3: TGTGCCAGCTCACCGGCAGGTGGTAATAACTATGGCTACACCTTC.

This clone was counted only a few times. This chain connects TRBV28 to TRBJ2-7, with 8 bases identical to TRBD2. Germline V gene sequence: CDR1 MDHEN, CDR2 SYDVKM. V trimming: 4 bases; J trimming: 2 bases; junction bases outside the gene matches: 7. The CDR3 runs 15 residues. CDR3 nucleotide sequence: TGTGCCAGCAGTTCCCCGGGACTAGGGGCCTACGAGCAGTACTTC. This sequence encodes CASSSPGLGAYEQYF.

V gene TRBV19 combines with J gene TRBJ1-2, with D perhaps TRBD1 (6 bases). This CDR3 region has 15 residues. With 6 bases removed from V and 2 bases from J, the gap between germline ends came to 16 bases. Germline V gene lookup returns CDR1 LNHDA and CDR2 SQIVND (reference sequence). The chain's CDR3 is CASRLDSTPNYGYTF. CDR3 in DNA: TGTGCCAGTAGGCTGGACAGTACTCCCAACTATGGCTACACCTTC.

The chain combines TRBV28 with TRBJ1-2; 10 bases agree with TRBD1. CDR1 MDHEN and CDR2 SYDVKM come from the germline V gene. V was clipped by 5 bases and J by 5 bases; unmatched bases: 5. This CDR3 region has 14 residues. CDR3 coding DNA: TGTGCCAGCAGTGTTCCGGGACAGGGGTATGGCTACACCTTC. It translates to CASSVPGQGYGYTF.

This chain connects TRBV9 to TRBJ2-3; D unclear. In germline, CDR1 is SGDLS, CDR2 YYNGEE. This CDR3 has 16 residues. V lost 0 bases to trimming and J lost 0 bases, with 11 bases between them. The CDR3 spells CASSVVAAPSTDTQYF. The CDR3 DNA reads as TGTGCCAGCAGCGTAGTCGCGGCCCCTAGCACAGATACGCAGTATTTT.

The chain employs TRBV30 and TRBJ2-7; 11 bases agree with TRBD2. The CDR3 contains 14 residues. V lost 5 bases to trimming and J lost 7 bases; unmatched junction nucleotides: 10. Germline lookup yields CDR1 GTSNPN and CDR2 SVGIG (reference sequence). Here the CDR3 DNA reads TGTGCCTGGGGATTAGCGGGAGGGCCGGAGGAGCAGTACTTC. It translates to CAWGLAGGPEEQYF.

The chain links TRBV10-3 to TRBJ1-3; D is ambiguous. V gave up 10 bases and J gave up 2 bases, with 9 bases separating them. There are 12 residues in the CDR3. The germline V gene has CDR1 ENHRY and CDR2 SYGVKD. In DNA, the CDR3 is TGTGCCAGCGGGAGTACTGGAAACACCATATATTTT. Translated: CASGSTGNTIYF.

The chain joins TRBV14 to TRBJ2-1; D gene ambiguous. V lost 0 bases and J 0 bases, leaving 9 bases between the germline ends. The germline CDR1 and CDR2 sequences are SGHDN and FVKESK. The CDR3 covers 16 residues. As DNA, the CDR3 is TGTGCCAGCAGCCAAGAAGCGCCGAGCTCCTACAATGAGCAGTTCTTC. Protein sequence: CASSQEAPSSYNEQFF.

This clone was picked up a small number of times. The chain employs TRBV5-4 and TRBJ1-1; a possible D gene is TRBD1 (6 bases). V shed 5 bases and J shed 6 bases, with 14 bases lying between them. The germline CDR1 and CDR2 sequences are SGHNT and YYREEE (reference sequence). CDR3 length equals 13 residues. The CDR3: CASRETGQAEAFF. CDR3 DNA sequence: TGTGCCAGCAGGGAAACAGGGCAGGCTGAAGCTTTCTTT.

The V and J genes are TRBV5-1 and TRBJ1-6, with 8 nucleotides matching TRBD1. The CDR3 is 15 amino acids. Germline CDR1 and CDR2: SGHRS and YFSETQ. V shed 4 bases, J shed 5 bases, and the junction held 5 bases outside the gene matches. The CDR3 reads CASSAPGQDNSPLHF. In nucleotides, the CDR3 is TGCGCCAGCAGCGCACCGGGACAGGATAATTCACCCCTCCACTTT.

The rearrangement uses TRBV7-2 and TRBJ2-1; 8 nucleotides align to TRBD1. The J segment lost 9 bases and the V segment lost 5 bases, leaving 9 bases of the junction unmatched. The V gene's germline CDR1 is SGHTA and CDR2 FQGNSA. The CDR3 sequence is 14 residues long. DNA for the CDR3: TGTGCCAGCAGCCCCCGAGGACAGGGTGGTGAGCAGTTCTTC. The encoded protein is CASSPRGQGGEQFF.

The J gene is TRBJ2-1, the V gene TRBV27; 9 bases are shared with TRBD2. The CDR3 runs 15 residues. Trimming cost V 1 base and J 7 bases; bases outside gene matches: 5. CDR1 and CDR2 (germline): MNHEY, SMNVEV (reference sequence). The DNA for the CDR3 is TGTGCCAGCAGTTTATGGCCTAGCGGGACAAATGAGCAGTTCTTC. Translated: CASSLWPSGTNEQFF.

V usage is TRBV2 and J usage is TRBJ2-1, with 10 bases lining up with TRBD2. J was trimmed by 7 bases and V by 1 base; bases with no gene match: 7. Germline lookup yields CDR1 SNHLY and CDR2 FYNNEI. CDR3 size: 16 residues. This chain's CDR3 is CASSEGLAGVANEQFF. The DNA for the CDR3 is TGTGCCAGCAGTGAAGGGCTAGCGGGAGTAGCAAATGAGCAGTTCTTC.

The chain recombines TRBV15 with TRBJ2-3; D is possibly TRBD1 (5 bases). V was clipped by 0 bases and J by 2 bases, with 12 bases between them. Germline loops: CDR1 LNHNV, CDR2 YYDKDF (reference sequence). This CDR3 has 16 residues. CDR3 loop: CATSRDHVGLTDTQYF. The CDR3 nucleotides are TGTGCCACCAGCAGAGATCATGTGGGGCTCACAGATACGCAGTATTTT.

This clone was detected a few times. The V and J genes are TRBV14 and TRBJ2-7, with TRBD2 as a possible D gene (6 bases). The length of the CDR3 is 13 residues. Looked up from germline, CDR1 is SGHDN and CDR2 is FVKESK. V lost 4 bases to trimming and J lost 7 bases, with 14 bases between them. The CDR3 region is CASSPNSGGEQYF. The DNA of the CDR3 is TGTGCCAGCAGCCCCAACTCCGGGGGTGAGCAGTACTTC.

This clone was picked up a small number of times. V usage is TRBV14 and J usage is TRBJ1-5; tentatively, D is TRBD1 (5 bases). Deletions cut 3 bases from V and 5 bases from J, with 8 bases between. From germline, CDR1 is SGHDN and CDR2 FVKESK. The CDR3 contains 13 residues. CDR3 sequence reads: CASSQGGDQPQHF. As DNA, the CDR3 is TGTGCCAGCAGCCAGGGGGGGGATCAGCCCCAGCATTTT. Full variable domain (rest looked up from reference TRBV14 and TRBJ1-5): EAGVTQFPSHSVIEKGQTVTLRCDPISGHDNLYWYRRVMGKEIKFLLHFVKESKQDESGMPNNRFLAERTGGTYSTLKVQPAELEDSGVYFCASSQGGDQPQHFGDGTRLSIL.